This entry is about one TCR beta chain. Its antigen is undetermined. The data belong to a study of cytomegalovirus exposure and HLA in healthy donors. Study-wide findings and caveats: In vitro experiments confirmed that a few CMV-associated chains were specific for CMV antigens. Subsequent analysis showed first-cohort TCR clusters tending to co-occur in more than 90 validation repertoires.

V was trimmed by 3 bases and J by 8 bases, leaving 20 bases between them. This CDR3 has 17 amino acids. In germline, CDR1 is ENHRY, CDR2 SYGVKD. Measured with immunoSEQ multiplex PCR; TCRdb has only the in-frame clones, and not every one. The repertoire holds around 200,000 clones, with 65% to 85% as singletons. Among the roughly 120 subjects of the validation cohort, separate from the approximately 660-subject first cohort, were the donors. V and J are TRBV10-3 and TRBJ1-6; TRBD1 might be the D (5 bases). This receptor was taken from a woman younger than 30 in good health and CMV-seropositive. What was sequenced was PBMCs. CDR3 in amino acids: CAISDRGGNYRDSPLHF. For the CDR3, the DNA is TGTGCCATCAGTGACCGCGGGGGTAATTACCGAGATTCACCCCTCCACTTT.